The 4 T cell receptor beta chains presented below share a single source sample, sequenced in a study of blood T cell repertoires in COVID-19. Only in-frame clones appear in the TCRdb table, and some are missing; sequencing was by immunoSEQ multiplex PCR. Here the sample spans 90,000 to 150,000 clones, 70% to 80% being singletons. The specimen sequenced was peripheral blood. The origin of the receptors is a woman of 80 years or more with acute or convalescent COVID-19.

The V gene is TRBV6-5, the J gene TRBJ1-3; D is unresolved. The CDR3 length is 15 residues. V gave up 7 bases and J gave up 3 bases, with 16 bases separating them. The germline V gene has CDR1 MNHEY and CDR2 SVGAGI. The chain's CDR3 is CASIREIKVGNTIYF. In DNA form, the CDR3 reads TGTGCCAGCATAAGGGAGATTAAGGTTGGAAACACCATATATTTT.

The chain recombines TRBV29-1 with TRBJ1-2, with D possibly matching TRBD1 (6 bases). The CDR3 is 13 residues long. Deletions cut 6 bases from V and 5 bases from J, with 16 bases between. The germline CDR1 and CDR2 sequences are SQVTM and ANQGSEA. DNA for the CDR3: TGCAGCGTGAGTGTCGGGACAACATATGGCTACACCTTC. As protein: CSVSVGTTYGYTF.

The genes are TRBV24-1 and TRBJ2-1, with TRBD2 identical over 8 bases. The CDR3 totals 19 residues. Germline lookup yields CDR1 KGHDR and CDR2 SFDVKD. With V trimmed by 5 bases and J by 0 bases, 14 bases remained unmatched. In nucleotides, the CDR3 is TGTGCCACCAGTGGAGGGCTAGCGGGTCCCTCTAGCTCCTACAATGAGCAGTTCTTC. As protein: CATSGGLAGPSSSYNEQFF.

The rearrangement uses TRBV15 and TRBJ2-7, with a weak D call TRBD1 (6 bases). The V end lost 5 bases, the J end lost 1 base, and 15 bases lay between the germline ends. CDR3 length equals 15 residues. CDR1 is LNHNV, CDR2 YYDKDF, per germline (reference sequence). CDR3 in amino acids: CATSEPTGASYEQYF. The CDR3 coding sequence is TGTGCCACCAGCGAACCGACAGGAGCATCCTACGAGCAGTACTTC.